This entry lists 13 T cell receptor beta chains sequenced from one sample in a study of blood T cells in healthy people across ages. A second PCR, run for roughly 7 to 11 cycles, used a sample-barcoded 5' primer plus a J-beta primer mix. TCRdb re-analysed the 5' RACE reads in MiXCR, keeping a single row per CDR3 protein. The repertoire holds 910,000 or so distinct CDR3 sequences, with roughly 51% as singletons. The sequencing sample was made of blood. These receptors all stem from an older woman in good health.

The genes are TRBV2 and TRBJ1-4, with a possible D match to TRBD1 (6 bases). The CDR3 has 17 amino acids. The germline CDR1 and CDR2 sequences are SNHLY and FYNNEI. The V end lost 11 bases, the J end lost 0 bases, and 22 bases lay between the germline ends. The CDR3 region is CAAKGNRVRATNEKLFF. Here the CDR3 DNA reads TGTGCCGCAAAAGGGAACAGGGTGAGGGCAACTAATGAAAAACTGTTTTTT.

In its sample, this clonotype was seen a few times. The chain links TRBV18 to TRBJ2-5, with a tentative D call TRBD1 (6 bases). The CDR3 is 16 amino acids. Germline loops: CDR1 KGHSH, CDR2 LQKENI. The germline V and J ends were trimmed by 3 bases and 3 bases, with 17 bases remaining between them. The CDR3 reads CASSPDPRDNKETQYF. In DNA, the CDR3 is TGTGCCAGCTCACCGGATCCCCGGGACAACAAAGAGACCCAGTACTTC.

This clonotype was seen only a few times. The chain joins TRBV14 to TRBJ2-1; the D gene is possibly TRBD2 (5 bases). This CDR3 is 15 amino acids long. The ends were cut back, 8 bases at V and 5 bases at J, with 19 bases in the middle. Germline V gives CDR1 SGHDN, CDR2 FVKESK. DNA of the CDR3: TGTGCCAGCGGAGGCTCCATACTAAGAAACAATGAGCAGTTCTTC. It is translated as CASGGSILRNNEQFF.

This sequence joins TRBV12-3 or TRBV12-4 and TRBJ2-3; the match to TRBD1 covers 9 bases. There are 15 residues in the CDR3. V was pared by 5 bases and J by 3 bases, with 6 bases of the junction left unmatched. CDR3 nucleotide sequence: TGTGCCAGCAGTCTACACGGACAGGGGACAGATACGCAGTATTTT. Protein product: CASSLHGQGTDTQYF.

J is TRBJ2-7 and V is TRBV20-1; no clear D. V was pared by 0 bases and J by 0 bases, with 15 bases between. Germline values: CDR1 DFQATT, CDR2 SNEGSKA (reference sequence). The CDR3 is 16 amino acids. The CDR3 DNA sequence: TGCAGTGCTAGAGATCTTTCTCAGTTCAGCTCCTACGAGCAGTACTTC. Its protein product is CSARDLSQFSSYEQYF.

This chain connects TRBV28 to TRBJ2-7, with D perhaps assigned TRBD1 or TRBD2 (6 bases each). V shed 0 bases and J shed 10 bases, with 19 bases lying between them. CDR3 length: 15 residues. Germline V gene sequence: CDR1 MDHEN, CDR2 SYDVKM. CDR3: CASSLWTRRDKTQYF. For the CDR3, the DNA is TGTGCCAGCAGTTTATGGACTAGGCGGGACAAAACTCAGTACTTC.

This chain joins TRBV3-1 and TRBJ1-1, with D unresolved. The ends were cut back, 1 base at V and 5 bases at J, with 8 bases in the middle. Germline V gene sequence: CDR1 LGHDT, CDR2 YNNKEL (reference sequence). This CDR3 contains 13 residues. DNA of the CDR3: TGTGCCAGCAGCCAAGTGTCTGAGACTGAAGCTTTCTTT. Residues: CASSQVSETEAFF.

This clonotype was recorded many times. The gene calls are TRBV6-6 and TRBJ2-7; D ambiguous. CDR1 is MNHNY and CDR2 is SVGAGI in the germline V gene (reference sequence). This CDR3 is built from 13 residues. Trimming removed 0 bases at V and 3 bases at J, with 6 bases between. The CDR3 coding sequence is TGTGCCAGCAGTTACTCGACCGGCTACGAGCAGTACTTC. Its protein product is CASSYSTGYEQYF.

A few counts support this clonotype. This chain links TRBV6-1 with TRBJ1-6, with TRBD1 matching over 11 bases. Germline loops: CDR1 MNHNS, CDR2 SASEGT. Trimming cost V 4 bases and J 7 bases; bases outside gene matches: 3. This CDR3 region has 15 residues. The CDR3 region is CASSGTGGRNSPLHF. The CDR3 DNA reads TGTGCCAGCAGTGGGACAGGGGGCCGCAATTCACCCCTCCACTTT.

The chain carries TRBV28 and TRBJ1-5; 7 bases align to TRBD1. The V and J ends lost 5 bases and 0 bases, in that order; junction bases with no gene match: 10. The germline V gene encodes CDR1 MDHEN and CDR2 SYDVKM. This CDR3 contains 17 residues. CDR3 nucleotides: TGTGCCAGCAGTGGTGGCACCCACAGGGGTAGCAATCAGCCCCAGCATTTT. It is translated as CASSGGTHRGSNQPQHF.

This clonotype was seen at least ten times. This rearrangement joins TRBV29-1 to TRBJ2-6; 14 positions agree with TRBD2. Looked up from germline, CDR1 is SQVTM and CDR2 is ANQGSEA. Trimming took 6 bases from V and 2 from J; bases not matched to a gene: 6. This CDR3 is built from 17 residues. The CDR3, as DNA: TGCAGCGTCCCGGGACTAGCGGGAGTAGCTGGGGCCAACGTCCTGACTTTC. Its translation: CSVPGLAGVAGANVLTF.

The chain carries TRBV4-3 and TRBJ2-2; no firm D call. The length of the CDR3 is 14 residues. Germline CDR1 reads LGHNA; CDR2 reads YSLEER. V was shortened by 0 bases and J by 8 bases, with 10 bases between the two germline ends. The CDR3 region is CASSQDQAVGELFF. The CDR3 region has the DNA TGCGCCAGCAGCCAAGATCAGGCAGTAGGGGAGCTGTTTTTT.

The sample holds a few counts of this clonotype. V is TRBV5-1 and J is TRBJ2-2, with D tentatively TRBD2 (5 bases). This CDR3 comprises 14 residues. Germline loops: CDR1 SGHRS, CDR2 YFSETQ. With 6 bases removed from V and 4 bases from J, the gap between germline ends came to 13 bases. CDR3 in amino acids: CASTGRGGTGELFF. DNA for the CDR3: TGCGCCAGCACCGGGCGCGGAGGCACCGGGGAGCTGTTTTTT.